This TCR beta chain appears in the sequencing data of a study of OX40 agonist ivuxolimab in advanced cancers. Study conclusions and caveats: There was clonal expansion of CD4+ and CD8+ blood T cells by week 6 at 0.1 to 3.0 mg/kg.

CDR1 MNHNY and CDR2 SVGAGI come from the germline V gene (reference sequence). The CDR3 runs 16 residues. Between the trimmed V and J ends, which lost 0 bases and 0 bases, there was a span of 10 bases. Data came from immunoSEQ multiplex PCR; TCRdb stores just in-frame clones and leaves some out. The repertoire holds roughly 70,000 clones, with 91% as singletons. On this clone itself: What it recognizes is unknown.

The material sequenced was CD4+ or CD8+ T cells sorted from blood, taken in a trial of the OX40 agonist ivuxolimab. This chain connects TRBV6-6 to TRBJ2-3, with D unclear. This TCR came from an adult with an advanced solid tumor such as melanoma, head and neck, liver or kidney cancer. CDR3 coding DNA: TGTGCCAGCAGTTACTCGAGTCCAGATAGCACAGATACGCAGTATTTT. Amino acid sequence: CASSYSSPDSTDTQYF.